This T cell receptor beta chain was captured in a study of high-grade serous ovarian cancer treatment subgroups. Study at large: Samples averaged 14,192 reads and about 7,500 unique TCR beta rearrangements.

This clone was detected only once. Tumor samples were taken before definitive surgery or chemotherapy. Here immunoSEQ multiplex PCR was the method, and the copy in TCRdb shows in-frame clones only, minus some. The sample lists 420 or so clones, 70% to 85% occurring once. The clonotype originates from a human donor with high-grade serous ovarian cancer. Sequencing input: tumor tissue.

CDR3 in DNA: TGTGCCAGCAGTTTTCTAGCCTCTGGAAACACCATATATTTT. Protein: CASSFLASGNTIYF. V is TRBV6-5 and J is TRBJ1-3; D remains unclear. The V gene lost 4 bases and the J gene lost 0 bases, with 7 bases spanning the gap. CDR1 is MNHEY, CDR2 SVGAGI, per germline. This CDR3 region has 14 residues.